This entry is about one T cell receptor (beta chain). Data came from immunoSEQ multiplex PCR; TCRdb stores just in-frame clones and leaves some out. The sample has under 95,000 clones, approximately 94% seen once. V lost 0 bases and J lost 7; bases outside the gene matches: 11. The CDR3 contains 16 residues. Germline-derived CDR1 and CDR2 are MGHRA and YSYEKL. The data belong to a study of technical replicates of blood from a few donors. This chain connects TRBV4-1 to TRBJ2-7; TRBD1 matches 8 bases. The source of this sequence is a human donor in good health. The sequencing input was T cells isolated from PBMCs. This CDR3 reads CASSQDPGQASGEQYF. The CDR3 nucleotides are TGCGCCAGCAGCCAAGATCCGGGACAGGCCTCTGGGGAGCAGTACTTC.